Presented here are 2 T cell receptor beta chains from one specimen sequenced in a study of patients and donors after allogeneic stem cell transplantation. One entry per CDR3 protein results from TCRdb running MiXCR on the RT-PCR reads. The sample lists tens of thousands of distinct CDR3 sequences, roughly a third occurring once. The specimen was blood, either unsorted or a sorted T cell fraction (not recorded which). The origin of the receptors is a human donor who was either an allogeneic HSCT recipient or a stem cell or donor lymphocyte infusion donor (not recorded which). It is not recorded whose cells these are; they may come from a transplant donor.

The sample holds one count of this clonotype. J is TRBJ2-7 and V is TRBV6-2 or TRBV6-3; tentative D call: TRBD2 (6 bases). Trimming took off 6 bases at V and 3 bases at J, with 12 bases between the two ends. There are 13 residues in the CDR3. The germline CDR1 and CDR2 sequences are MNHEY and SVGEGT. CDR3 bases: TGTGCCAGCAGGACCAGACTAGGCTACGAGCAGTACGTC. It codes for CASRTRLGYEQYV.

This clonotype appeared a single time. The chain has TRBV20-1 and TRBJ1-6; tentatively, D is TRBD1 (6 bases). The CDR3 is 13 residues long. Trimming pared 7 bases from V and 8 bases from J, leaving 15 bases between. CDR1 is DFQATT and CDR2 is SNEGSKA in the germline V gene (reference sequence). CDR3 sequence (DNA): TGCAGTGTTCGGACAGCGGTAGATTCACCCCTCCACTTT. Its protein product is CSVRTAVDSPLHF.